The clone carrying this TCR beta chain was seen more than once but under ten times. Researchers ran the PCR with 60 Vbeta and 13 Jbeta primers. Measured with immunoSEQ multiplex PCR; TCRdb has only the in-frame clones, and not every one. The data contain approximately 150,000 clones, over 70% of them seen just once; the ten biggest clones take up roughly 1.8%. These data belong to a study of cytomegalovirus exposure and HLA in healthy donors. Germline V gene lookup returns CDR1 MNHEY and CDR2 SMNVEV (reference sequence). The CDR3 is 15 amino acids. Trimming removed 8 bases from V and 3 bases from J, with 19 bases in between.

What was sequenced was PBMCs. The chain has TRBV27 and TRBJ1-2; D ambiguous. The origin of this receptor is a woman in her thirties or forties in good health and CMV-seronegative. In DNA form, the CDR3 reads TGTGCCAGCGGAACGAGACACCCAAAGGACTATGGCTACACCTTC. It codes for CASGTRHPKDYGYTF.